This TCR beta chain was obtained from a study of shared clonotypes between healthy human individuals. On this clone itself: Its antigen is not identified.

General observations from the study: Clonotype sharing among donors was thought likely to change with sequencing depth.

Clones were sequenced by immunoSEQ multiplex PCR, and TCRdb holds only the in-frame ones, with some missing. The profile shows about 2 million clones, approximately 95% of them singletons. This CDR3 spans 17 amino acids. Germline lookup yields CDR1 GTSNPN and CDR2 SVGIG (reference sequence). Trimming shortened V by 1 base and J by 0 bases, and 19 bases separated the two germline ends. Sequenced input: naive CD4+ T cells sorted from blood. Subset indicated: CD45RA+ positively selected. J is TRBJ2-7 and V is TRBV30; D possibly matches TRBD1 or TRBD2 (6 bases each). The receptor comes from a man in his late teens or twenties in good health. The CDR3 sequence: CAWSGLEGGRSSYEQYF. DNA of the CDR3: TGTGCCTGGAGTGGTCTGGAGGGGGGCCGTAGCTCCTACGAGCAGTACTTC.